The 29 T cell receptor beta chains listed next were all sequenced from one sample in a study of cytomegalovirus exposure and HLA in healthy donors (dated by TCRdb to about 2017). The library was generated by the immunoSEQ multiplex PCR assay. TCRdb stores this immuneACCESS table with in-frame sequences only. Part of the clones is absent; in the studies checked, under half of the shortfall reflects unresolved V genes, and no reason is known for the rest. The sample yields about 220,000 clones; approximately 86% were counted once. In total, the top ten clones hold 2.9% of the sample. Material for sequencing was PBMCs. These receptors came from a woman between 18 and 30 years old in good health and CMV-seronegative.

This clone was picked up a small number of times. This sequence joins TRBV7-2 and TRBJ1-5; no definite D call. V gave up 2 bases and J gave up 2 bases, with 10 bases separating them. There are 15 residues in the CDR3. The germline V gene has CDR1 SGHTA and CDR2 FQGNSA. The CDR3 protein is CASSLTGSGNQPQHF. In DNA, the CDR3 is TGTGCCAGCAGCTTAACGGGTTCCGGCAATCAGCCCCAGCATTTT.

V usage is TRBV27 and J usage is TRBJ2-1; 10 nucleotides match TRBD2. The CDR3 runs to 17 residues. Germline V gives CDR1 MNHEY, CDR2 SMNVEV (reference sequence). Losses at the gene ends were 5 bases for V and 0 bases for J; bases not matched to a gene: 7. The CDR3 DNA reads TGTGCCAGCAGTGTAGCCGCTAGCGGGAGCTCCTACAATGAGCAGTTCTTC. It yields the protein CASSVAASGSSYNEQFF.

This chain joins TRBV2 and TRBJ2-5; weak D call: TRBD1 (6 bases). This CDR3 is 13 amino acids long. Germline V gene data show CDR1 as SNHLY and CDR2 as FYNNEI. The V end was cut by 7 bases, the J end by 2 bases, with 11 bases between. The CDR3 DNA is TGTGCCAGCACCCAGGGGCCTCAAGAGACCCAGTACTTC. This translates into CASTQGPQETQYF. Using reference TRBV2 and TRBJ2-5 for the parts outside the CDR3, the full variable domain is EPEVTQTPSHQVTQMGQEVILRCVPISNHLYFYWYRQILGQKVEFLVSFYNNEISEKSEIFDDQFSVERPDGSNFTLKIRSTKLEDSAMYFCASTQGPQETQYFGPGTRLLVL.

This chain connects TRBV27 to TRBJ2-1, with 10 nucleotides matching TRBD2. CDR3 length: 17 amino acids. The germline V gene encodes CDR1 MNHEY and CDR2 SMNVEV (reference sequence). V was pared by 3 bases and J by 0 bases, with 5 bases of the junction left unmatched. CDR3 sequence: CASSFGSGRASYNEQFF. In nucleotides, the CDR3 is TGTGCCAGCAGTTTCGGGAGCGGGAGGGCCTCCTACAATGAGCAGTTCTTC.

This clone was observed once. The V and J genes are TRBV25-1 and TRBJ2-3, with 14 bases that match TRBD2. The CDR3 has 18 residues. CDR1 is MGHDK and CDR2 is SYGVNS in the germline V gene. V gave up 3 bases and J gave up 5 bases; unmatched junction bases: 10. CDR3 amino acids: CASSDFRGLAGAGDTQYF. In DNA form, the CDR3 reads TGTGCCAGCAGTGACTTCCGGGGACTAGCGGGAGCGGGAGATACGCAGTATTTT.

This clone was detected only a few times. This chain uses TRBV18 with TRBJ1-5; D is unresolved. The CDR3 sequence is 13 residues long. Looked up from germline, CDR1 is KGHSH and CDR2 is LQKENI. Between the trimmed V and J ends, which lost 3 bases and 6 bases, there was a span of 9 bases. The CDR3 region is CASSPEGRQPQHF. The CDR3 bases are TGTGCCAGCTCACCGGAGGGTCGTCAGCCCCAGCATTTT.

The chain couples TRBV7-9 to TRBJ2-1, with 10 bases that match TRBD2. Germline-derived CDR1 and CDR2 are SEHNR and FQNEAQ (reference sequence). Germline trimming cut 4 bases from V and 0 bases from J; bases unmatched to any gene: 3. The CDR3 loop spans 16 amino acids. CDR3 nucleotide sequence: TGTGCCAGCAGCTATAGCGGGAGGAGCTCCTACAATGAGCAGTTCTTC. Translating it yields CASSYSGRSSYNEQFF.

This rearrangement joins TRBV6-5 to TRBJ1-2; 8 bases are a match to TRBD1. Looked up from germline, CDR1 is MNHEY and CDR2 is SVGAGI. Unmatched junction bases numbered 6, after V lost 6 bases and J lost 3 bases. CDR3 length: 14 residues. CDR3 nucleotide sequence: TGTGCCAGCAGACCAACAGGGGGTTACTATGGCTACACCTTC. This sequence encodes CASRPTGGYYGYTF.

The chain links TRBV7-8 to TRBJ2-2; the match to TRBD1 covers 8 bases. This CDR3 is built from 13 residues. Germline assignment: CDR1 SGHVS and CDR2 FQNEAQ. Germline trimming cut 7 bases from V and 4 bases from J; bases unmatched to any gene: 2. The CDR3 sequence: CASTGGATGELFF. CDR3 sequence (DNA): TGTGCCAGCACAGGGGGCGCCACCGGGGAGCTGTTTTTT.

CDR3 nucleotide sequence: TGTGCCTGGAGTAGGAGTTCCGCAACTAATGAAAAACTGTTTTTT. It is translated as CAWSRSSATNEKLFF. The chain joins TRBV30 to TRBJ1-4; D not resolved. In germline, CDR1 is GTSNPN, CDR2 SVGIG (reference sequence). CDR3 size: 15 residues. Deletions cut 2 bases from V and 0 bases from J, with 10 bases between. Full variable domain (missing parts from reference TRBV30 and TRBJ1-4): SQTIHQWPATLVQPVGSPLSLECTVEGTSNPNLYWYRQAAGRGLQLLFYSVGIGQISSEVPQNLSASRPQDRQFILSSKKLLLSDSGFYLCAWSRSSATNEKLFFGSGTQLSVL.

The genes are TRBV6-1 and TRBJ2-7; unclear D gene. This CDR3 is built from 14 residues. Looked up from germline, CDR1 is MNHNS and CDR2 is SASEGT. The V end lost 0 bases, the J end lost 2 bases, and 8 bases lay between the germline ends. CDR3 DNA: TGTGCCAGCAGTGAAGCAAGCTCGGCCTACGAGCAGTACTTC. It codes for CASSEASSAYEQYF.

The V gene is TRBV5-4, the J gene TRBJ1-3, with 8 bases fitting TRBD1. V dropped 4 bases and J dropped 1; count of bases not matched to a gene: 7. The CDR3 loop spans 16 amino acids. From germline, CDR1 is SGHNT and CDR2 YYREEE (reference sequence). The CDR3 DNA is TGTGCCAGCAGCATGGACAGGGCCGGTTCTGGAAACACCATATATTTT. Protein product: CASSMDRAGSGNTIYF.

The chain links TRBV28 to TRBJ2-7; no clear D. Trimming took 7 bases from V and 2 from J, leaving 15 bases between them. This CDR3 has 14 amino acids. Germline CDR1 is MDHEN and CDR2 is SYDVKM. In DNA, the CDR3 is TGTGCCAGCACCTCTGGGCAGGCCCCCTACGAGCAGTACTTC. Its protein product is CASTSGQAPYEQYF.

The chain joins TRBV7-2 to TRBJ2-3; TRBD2 agrees at 10 bases. This CDR3 has 15 amino acids. The V segment lost 6 bases and the J segment 5 bases; nucleotides outside the gene matches: 8. The V gene's germline CDR1 is SGHTA and CDR2 FQGNSA. The CDR3 DNA reads TGTGCCAGCAGGCCAGCGGGAGGGCCGGGAGATACGCAGTATTTT. This gives the protein CASRPAGGPGDTQYF. The full variable domain, completed using reference TRBV7-2 and TRBJ2-3, is GAGVSQSPSNKVTEKGKDVELRCDPISGHTALYWYRQSLGQGLEFLIYFQGNSAPDKSGLPSDRFSAERTGGSVSTLTIQRTQQEDSAVYLCASRPAGGPGDTQYFGPGTRLTVL.

This chain links TRBV5-1 with TRBJ2-7, with TRBD1 matching 9 bases. CDR1 is SGHRS and CDR2 is YFSETQ in the germline V gene. The V gene end was trimmed by 5 bases and the J gene end by 6 bases; junction bases not matched to a gene: 9. CDR3 size: 14 residues. CDR3 loop: CASREGTGYGEQYF. The DNA for the CDR3 is TGCGCCAGCAGGGAAGGGACAGGGTACGGCGAGCAGTACTTC. The variable domain in full, completed from reference TRBV5-1 and TRBJ2-7, reads KAGVTQTPRYLIKTRGQQVTLSCSPISGHRSVSWYQQTPGQGLQFLFEYFSETQRNKGNFPGRFSGRQFSNSRSEMNVSTLELGDSALYLCASREGTGYGEQYFGPGTRLTVT.

The chain uses TRBV4-3 and TRBJ1-2; possibly TRBD1 for D (6 bases). Trimming left V 4 bases short and J 8 bases short, with 17 bases between. Germline CDR1 LGHNA, CDR2 YSLEER. The CDR3 covers 14 residues. The CDR3 nucleotides read TGCGCCAGCAGCCCTTCGACAGGCGTGAAGGGCTACACCTTC. This gives the protein CASSPSTGVKGYTF.

V is TRBV28 and J is TRBJ1-5; D gene ambiguous. V lost 3 bases, J lost 3 bases, and 9 bases lay in between. The V gene's germline CDR1 is MDHEN and CDR2 SYDVKM. This CDR3 spans 14 amino acids. The CDR3 DNA follows: TGTGCCAGCAGTTTGGCGGGGAACAATCAGCCCCAGCATTTT. This translates into CASSLAGNNQPQHF.

This rearrangement joins TRBV27 to TRBJ2-7; 7 positions match TRBD2. CDR3 size: 16 residues. After removal of 7 bases from V and 0 bases from J, the junction contained 12 bases not matched to a gene. CDR1 is MNHEY and CDR2 is SMNVEV in the germline V gene (reference sequence). CDR3 in amino acids: CASTIRGGDHSYEQYF. The CDR3 DNA follows: TGTGCCAGCACCATTCGGGGAGGGGACCACTCCTACGAGCAGTACTTC.

CDR3 region: CASSRKPPIADNYNEQFF. In DNA, the CDR3 is TGCGCCAGCAGCCGAAAGCCCCCTATAGCGGATAACTACAATGAGCAGTTCTTC. V is TRBV4-1 and J is TRBJ2-1; D might be TRBD2 (6 bases). CDR3 length equals 18 residues. Germline values: CDR1 MGHRA, CDR2 YSYEKL. V gave up 4 bases and J gave up 3 bases, with 22 bases separating them.

The V call is TRBV5-1, the J call TRBJ2-3; 9 nucleotides agree with TRBD2. This CDR3 region has 14 residues. Germline trimming cut 3 bases from V and 6 bases from J; bases unmatched to any gene: 5. In germline, CDR1 is SGHRS, CDR2 YFSETQ. CDR3 in DNA: TGCGCCAGCAGCTCGGGACTAGCAATGGATACGCAGTATTTT. Translation gives CASSSGLAMDTQYF.

The V gene is TRBV7-9, the J gene TRBJ1-1, with a weak D call TRBD1 (5 bases). Looked up from germline, CDR1 is SEHNR and CDR2 is FQNEAQ (reference sequence). The CDR3 runs 15 residues. V lost 3 bases, J lost 5 bases, and 16 bases lay in between. CDR3 sequence: CASSFPPGGGTEAFF. CDR3 sequence (DNA): TGTGCCAGCAGCTTTCCCCCTGGGGGAGGGACTGAAGCTTTCTTT.

The CDR3 region is CASTPGAGGNEQYF. In nucleotides, the CDR3 is TGTGCCAGTACCCCCGGAGCAGGGGGGAACGAGCAGTACTTC. The chain employs TRBV19 and TRBJ2-7; possibly TRBD1 for D (7 bases). With 7 bases removed from V and 5 bases from J, the gap between germline ends came to 18 bases. The CDR3 sequence is 14 residues long. Germline CDR1 reads LNHDA; CDR2 reads SQIVND (reference sequence). Drawing the rest from reference TRBV19 and TRBJ2-7, the complete variable domain is DGGITQSPKYLFRKEGQNVTLSCEQNLNHDAMYWYRQDPGQGLRLIYYSQIVNDFQKGDIAEGYSVSREKKESFPLTVTSAQKNPTAFYLCASTPGAGGNEQYFGPGTRLTVT.

The J gene is TRBJ1-4, the V gene TRBV28; D might be TRBD1 (6 bases). The CDR3 sequence is 14 residues long. Germline loops: CDR1 MDHEN, CDR2 SYDVKM. V was cut by 6 bases and J by 5 bases, with 13 bases left in between. The CDR3 region has the DNA TGTGCCAGCAGAACGACAGGTAGCAATGAAAAACTGTTTTTT. This encodes CASRTTGSNEKLFF.

The gene calls are TRBV5-4 and TRBJ2-2; 9 bases agree with TRBD2. The CDR3 is 16 residues long. The V gene's germline CDR1 is SGHNT and CDR2 YYREEE (reference sequence). The J segment lost 5 bases and the V segment lost 1 base, leaving 6 bases of the junction unmatched. The CDR3 loop is CASSLRLREGTGELFF. The CDR3 DNA reads TGTGCCAGCAGCTTGCGGTTGCGGGAGGGTACCGGGGAGCTGTTTTTT.

V and J are TRBV7-8 and TRBJ2-7; 8 positions match TRBD1. The CDR3 totals 15 residues. Germline CDR1 SGHVS, CDR2 FQNEAQ. The ends lost 6 bases at V and 1 base at J; junction bases unmatched: 8. The DNA for the CDR3 is TGTGCCAGCAGACGGACAGGGACCTGGTCCTACGAGCAGTACTTC. It translates to CASRRTGTWSYEQYF. The variable domain in full, with the rest retrieved from reference TRBV7-8 and TRBJ2-7, is GAGVSQSPRYKVAKRGQDVALRCDPISGHVSLFWYQQALGQGPEFLTYFQNEAQLDKSGLPSDRFFAERPEGSVSTLKIQRTQQEDSAVYLCASRRTGTWSYEQYFGPGTRLTVT.

The V and J genes are TRBV29-1 and TRBJ1-2; 10 positions match TRBD1. CDR3 length equals 14 residues. Germline CDR1 SQVTM, CDR2 ANQGSEA. V was pared by 6 bases and J by 4 bases, with 8 bases of the junction left unmatched. The CDR3 spells CSVTGTGAAYGYTF. The CDR3 DNA reads TGCAGCGTGACCGGGACAGGGGCCGCCTATGGCTACACCTTC.

CDR3 amino acids: CSVEVGGSPSYEQYF. The CDR3 bases are TGCAGCGTTGAAGTGGGTGGGAGCCCCTCCTACGAGCAGTACTTC. The chain uses TRBV29-1 and TRBJ2-5, with a possible D match to TRBD2 (5 bases). The J call is doubtful: the DNA matches TRBJ2-7 better. CDR3 size: 15 residues. Germline lookup yields CDR1 SQVTM and CDR2 ANQGSEA.

This sequence joins TRBV27 and TRBJ1-2, with D unclear. V dropped 2 bases and J dropped 2 bases, with 12 bases sitting between them. Germline V gene sequence: CDR1 MNHEY, CDR2 SMNVEV (reference sequence). The CDR3 consists of 15 residues. The CDR3 region has the DNA TGTGCCAGCAGTTTAACAGCCGTCTTAAACTATGGCTACACCTTC. It translates to CASSLTAVLNYGYTF.

The J gene is TRBJ2-7, the V gene TRBV28; the match to TRBD2 covers 8 bases. Germline V gene data show CDR1 as MDHEN and CDR2 as SYDVKM. The V and J ends lost 8 bases and 4 bases, in that order; junction bases with no gene match: 16. The length of the CDR3 is 16 residues. The CDR3 DNA is TGTGCCAGCTTCGGGTCTTCCGGGAGGGTAATATACGAGCAGTACTTC. It translates to CASFGSSGRVIYEQYF.